A single sample is the source of the 5 T cell receptor beta chains below, sequenced in a study of T cell responses to AZD1222 COVID-19 vaccine. Method: immunoSEQ multiplex PCR; TCRdb's copy keeps in-frame clones and lacks some. The sample yields 100,000 or so clones, over 75% seen once. Sequencing was performed on peripheral blood, taken 28 days after the second AZD1222 dose. Receptor source: an adult who received the AZD1222 COVID-19 vaccine.

The CDR3 DNA sequence: TGTGCCAGCAGTTTATCTATAGGGGGGGCGAACTCCTACGAGCAGTACTTC. The encoded protein is CASSLSIGGANSYEQYF. The V gene is TRBV27, the J gene TRBJ2-7; D perhaps matches TRBD2 (7 bases). This CDR3 contains 17 residues. The V end lost 0 bases, the J end lost 0 bases, and 15 bases lay between the germline ends. Germline values: CDR1 MNHEY, CDR2 SMNVEV (reference sequence).

This clone has only a few counts. The V and J genes are TRBV11-1 and TRBJ2-2, with 10 bases that match TRBD2. V shed 5 bases and J 6 bases; nucleotides not matched to a gene: 6. This CDR3 region has 15 residues. Germline CDR1 is SGHAT and CDR2 is FQDESV (reference sequence). The CDR3 nucleotides read TGTGCCAGCAGCCCACCCGGGACTAGCGCCGGGGAGCTGTTTTTT. Its translation is CASSPPGTSAGELFF.

This chain links TRBV13 with TRBJ1-6; 9 bases map to TRBD1. J gave up 9 bases and V 3 bases, and 3 bases lay outside the gene matches. This CDR3 contains 14 residues. The germline CDR1 and CDR2 sequences are PRHDT and FYEKMQ (reference sequence). CDR3 amino acids: CASSLGQGSSPLHF. CDR3 sequence (DNA): TGTGCCAGCAGCTTGGGACAGGGAAGTTCACCCCTCCACTTT.

The table lists this clone with a few counts. The gene calls are TRBV6-5 and TRBJ1-3, with D unclear. This CDR3 contains 16 residues. Germline values: CDR1 MNHEY, CDR2 SVGAGI. Trimming left V 2 bases short and J 0 bases short, with 11 bases between. CDR3 loop: CASSYIRAGSGNTIYF. CDR3 nucleotide sequence: TGTGCCAGCAGTTACATCCGGGCGGGCTCTGGAAACACCATATATTTT.

This chain uses TRBV28 with TRBJ1-2, with D perhaps TRBD1 (6 bases). Looked up from germline, CDR1 is MDHEN and CDR2 is SYDVKM. The V gene lost 8 bases and the J gene lost 3 bases, with 19 bases spanning the gap. The CDR3 loop spans 15 amino acids. CDR3 in amino acids: CASRLGGTPYYGYTF. The CDR3 DNA follows: TGTGCCAGCCGGCTAGGGGGGACTCCCTACTATGGCTACACCTTC.